The rows below give T cell receptor beta chains drawn from one sample of a study of T cell responses to AZD1222 COVID-19 vaccine. Sequencing was performed with immunoSEQ multiplex PCR; in TCRdb, only in-frame clones are kept and a portion is missing. The sample comprises about 140,000 clones, around nine tenths of which are singletons, and about 5.5% rests with the top ten. This material consisted of peripheral blood, taken on day 0 of AZD1222 vaccination. All receptors derive from an adult in good health. CDR3s include the opening cysteine and the closing phenylalanine or tryptophan. D genes are given only for firm matches. Clone size is shown for a subset of rows, as once, few, many or a class of expanded clone.

-	-	15	TRBV25-1	TRBJ2-5	TGTGCCAGCAGTGAATGGCTAGGTAACCAAGAGACCCAGTACTTC	CASSEWLGNQETQYF
TRBD2	-	14	TRBV19	TRBJ2-2	TGTGCCAGTAGTCCTAGCGGGAGCACCGGGGAGCTGTTTTTT	CASSPSGSTGELFF
-	-	10	TRBV5-1	TRBJ1-1	TGCGCCAGCAGCTCCCAAGGAGCTTTCTTT	CASSSQGAFF
-	few	12	TRBV5-7	TRBJ1-3	TGTGCCAGCAGCCACATAGGAAACACCATATATTTT	CASSHIGNTIYF
-	-	15	TRBV28	TRBJ1-2	TGTGCCAGCAGTCCCGGGACTGACCTCCGCTATGGCTACACCTTC	CASSPGTDLRYGYTF
-	-	12	TRBV29-1	TRBJ1-1	TGCAGCGTGGCCGGGACGGGCACTGAAGCTTTCTTT	CSVAGTGTEAFF
TRBD1	-	13	TRBV29-1	TRBJ2-7	TGCAGCGTTGAAGACAGGGGGCGCCACGAGCAGTACTTC	CSVEDRGRHEQYF
-	-	16	TRBV14	TRBJ1-2	TGTGCCAGCAGCCAAATGGCCGGGGCGATAAACTATGGCTACACCTTC	CASSQMAGAINYGYTF
-	-	13	TRBV19	TRBJ1-2	TGTGCCAGTAACAGCAGGGCTAACTATGGCTACACCTTC	CASNSRANYGYTF
-	-	15	TRBV27	TRBJ2-3	TGTGCCAGCAGTCCCCGGTGGCGCGGAACAGATACGCAGTATTTT	CASSPRWRGTDTQYF
-	-	15	TRBV6-2/TRBV6-3	TRBJ1-1	TGTGCCAGCAGTTACGGGGGACTCCCAAGGACTGAAGCTTTCTTT	CASSYGGLPRTEAFF
TRBD2	-	17	TRBV10-3	TRBJ2-3	TGTGCCATCAGTGGGGCCGTGGTAGCGGGCGGCACAGATACGCAGTATTTT	CAISGAVVAGGTDTQYF
-	-	14	TRBV2	TRBJ1-2	TGTGCCAGCGGGGGAACGACGGCGAACTATGGCTACACCTTC	CASGGTTANYGYTF
TRBD1	-	13	TRBV4-3	TRBJ1-4	TGCGCCAGCAGCCAGACAGGGGTTGAAAAACTGTTTTTT	CASSQTGVEKLFF
-	once	11	TRBV20-1	TRBJ2-7	TGCAGTGCTAACTCAGGGTACGAGCAGTACTTC	CSANSGYEQYF
TRBD2	-	18	TRBV7-9	TRBJ2-1	TGTGCCAGCAGCTTAACGGCCGGGGCTAGCGGGAGGGTCGCTGAGCAGTTCTTC	CASSLTAGASGRVAEQFF
-	-	13	TRBV5-6	TRBJ2-7	TGTGCCAGCAGCTTGCGGCAAATCTACGAGCAGTACTTC	CASSLRQIYEQYF
-	once	13	TRBV7-8	TRBJ1-6	TGTGCCAGCAGCTTAGCGGGGGGAGGGGCCCTCCACTTT	CASSLAGGGALHF
-	-	15	TRBV4-3	TRBJ2-3	TGCGCCAGCAGCCAAGGCCACATCGGGGAGGATACGCAGTATTTT	CASSQGHIGEDTQYF
-	once	16	TRBV15	TRBJ2-5	TGTGCCACCAGCGGCGGGGGCAGGGGCACTCAGGAGACCCAGTACTTC	CATSGGGRGTQETQYF
-	-	14	TRBV7-9	TRBJ1-3	TGTGCCAGCAGCGCCAGCACGGTTGGAAACACCATATATTTT	CASSASTVGNTIYF
TRBD1	once	15	TRBV19	TRBJ1-4	TGTGCCAGTAGGTCCAGAAGGGGGCGTAATGAAAAACTGTTTTTT	CASRSRRGRNEKLFF
-	-	13	TRBV28	TRBJ1-1	TGTGCCAGCAGTTTAGATTTGGGGGCGGAAGCTTTCTTT	CASSLDLGAEAFF
-	once	12	TRBV18	TRBJ1-2	TGTGCCAGCTCACTAGGGGGAGATGGCTACACCTTC	CASSLGGDGYTF
-	-	14	TRBV4-2	TRBJ1-2	TGTGCCAGCAGCCAAGGTGGCGGAAGCTATGGCTACACCTTC	CASSQGGGSYGYTF
-	once	13	TRBV6-4	TRBJ2-3	TGTGCCAGCAGCAACAGGGAGACGGATACGCAGTATTTT	CASSNRETDTQYF
-	-	15	TRBV6-5	TRBJ2-3	TGTGCCAGCAGGCCTAGCAGGGGTTATACAGATACGCAGTATTTT	CASRPSRGYTDTQYF
-	-	14	TRBV6-5	TRBJ2-7	TGTGCCAGCAGCGCGCCTGGGGAATCCTACGAGCAGTACTTC	CASSAPGESYEQYF
-	-	14	TRBV4-3	TRBJ2-2	TGCGCCAGCAGCCCGGGGGAGAACACCGGGGAGCTGTTTTTT	CASSPGENTGELFF
-	-	13	TRBV20-1	TRBJ1-5	TGCAGTGCTAGTCCTGAGGGTAATCAGCCCCAGCATTTT	CSASPEGNQPQHF
TRBD1	-	18	TRBV7-9	TRBJ2-1	TGTGCCAGCAGATTCCCGGGACAGGGGCTCTCAGCGTACAATGAGCAGTTCTTC	CASRFPGQGLSAYNEQFF
-	-	13	TRBV11-3	TRBJ2-5	TGTGCCAGCAGCCCTACTGGGGGAGAGACCCAGTACTTC	CASSPTGGETQYF
TRBD2	-	14	TRBV6-4	TRBJ2-1	TGTGCCAGCAGTGACGCGGGAGGCTACAATGAGCAGTTCTTC	CASSDAGGYNEQFF
-	-	11	TRBV19	TRBJ1-1	TGTGCCAGTAGTGGAAGGGGGTCTTCTTTCTTT	CASSGRGSSFF
-	-	14	TRBV28	TRBJ1-5	TGTGCCAGCAGTACGGGCTTTACCTATCAGCCCCAGCATTTT	CASSTGFTYQPQHF
-	-	15	TRBV28	TRBJ2-2	TGTGCCAGCAGTGCACTACAGGTGCGGACCGGGGAGCTGTTTTTT	CASSALQVRTGELFF
-	-	12	TRBV5-1	TRBJ2-1	TGCGCCAGCAGCTCCACCGGACGTGAGCAGTTCTTC	CASSSTGREQFF
TRBD1	-	16	TRBV6-1	TRBJ1-6	TGTGCCAGCAGTGAAGGAACCTGGACAGGGCATTCACCCCTCCACTTT	CASSEGTWTGHSPLHF
-	-	15	TRBV7-9	TRBJ2-1	TGTGCCAGCAGCCTTAGCGGTCTCTCCTACAATGAGCAGTTCTTC	CASSLSGLSYNEQFF
TRBD2	-	20	TRBV7-6	TRBJ2-2	TGTGCCAGCAGCTTATACTCGCTTATAATAGCGGGAGGGCCCGGCGGGGAGCTGTTTTTT	CASSLYSLIIAGGPGGELFF
TRBD2	-	15	TRBV7-9	TRBJ2-1	TGTGCCAGCAGCCACGGGAGGGGTCGGTATAATGAGCAGTTCTTC	CASSHGRGRYNEQFF
TRBD1	once	15	TRBV7-2	TRBJ1-2	TGTGCCAGCAGCTCGAAGGGGACAGGGACTCATGGCTACACCTTC	CASSSKGTGTHGYTF
-	few	13	TRBV10-2	TRBJ1-1	TGCGCCAGCAGTGAGGTTTCGCACACTGAAGCTTTCTTT	CASSEVSHTEAFF
-	-	14	TRBV5-4	TRBJ2-5	TGTGCCAGCAGCTTGCAGGTCGGCCAAGAGACCCAGTACTTC	CASSLQVGQETQYF
TRBD1	once	15	TRBV7-9	TRBJ1-2	TGTGCCAGCAGCCCATGGACAGGGGGGAACTATGGCTACACCTTC	CASSPWTGGNYGYTF
TRBD2	-	15	TRBV6-6	TRBJ2-7	TGTGCCAGCAGTTACTCGACTAGCGAGGTCCACGAGCAGTACTTC	CASSYSTSEVHEQYF
-	-	14	TRBV19	TRBJ1-1	TGTGCCAGTATCTTGTCACGGGGCAGCACTGAAGCTTTCTTT	CASILSRGSTEAFF
-	-	14	TRBV5-4	TRBJ2-3	TGTGCCAGCAGCTTGGTCGGGGGAGCAGATACGCAGTATTTT	CASSLVGGADTQYF
TRBD1	once	13	TRBV12-5	TRBJ2-7	TGTGCTAGTGGTTTCGGACAGGAGTACGAGCAGTACTTC	CASGFGQEYEQYF
-	-	16	TRBV4-3	TRBJ2-2	TGCGCCAGCAGCCAAGAACACCTCTCGGGGGCCGGGGAGCTGTTTTTT	CASSQEHLSGAGELFF
-	-	14	TRBV7-9	TRBJ1-3	TGTGCCAGCAGCTTAGGGCAGGCCGGAAACACCATATATTTT	CASSLGQAGNTIYF
TRBD2	-	17	TRBV14	TRBJ2-1	TGTGCCAGCAGCCTTTGGACTAGCGGGTATATAGTCAATGAGCAGTTCTTC	CASSLWTSGYIVNEQFF
-	-	12	TRBV20-1	TRBJ1-1	TGCAGTGCTAGTATTAGGTGGACTGAAGCTTTCTTT	CSASIRWTEAFF
-	-	15	TRBV7-8	TRBJ1-5	TGTGCCAGCAGCTTAGCGAGGGACAGCAATCAGCCCCAGCATTTT	CASSLARDSNQPQHF
TRBD2	-	15	TRBV7-9	TRBJ2-1	TGTGCCAGCAGCTTAGCGGGAGGGCCCAGGAATGAGCAGTTCTTC	CASSLAGGPRNEQFF
-	-	14	TRBV5-1	TRBJ1-4	TGCGCCAGCAGCTTGGGAAGGGGGAATGAAAAACTGTTTTTT	CASSLGRGNEKLFF
-	-	15	TRBV19	TRBJ2-2	TGTGCCAGTAGCGCCGGGACATCGAACACCGGGGAGCTGTTTTTT	CASSAGTSNTGELFF